This is a list of T cell receptor beta chains from one sample in a study of cytomegalovirus exposure and HLA in healthy donors. The protocol was immunoSEQ multiplex PCR, while the TCRdb copy is restricted to in-frame clones and leaves out a portion. This table holds about 150,000 clones, 70% to 90% found once. Sequencing was done on a sample of PBMCs. These receptors were obtained from a woman aged 40 to 50 in good health and CMV-seropositive. The conserved cysteine and the conserved F or W are not part of the CDR3 here.

>TRBV18
ASSPPSPLETQY
>TRBV5-4
ASSAGQFSTDTQY
>TRBV19
ASSRSSGDSSYNEQF
>TRBV18
ASSPLLGQGASNEKLF
>TRBV19
ASSIGYGGQPQH
>TRBV11-2
ASSLAAGGPFEQF
>TRBV27
ASSLSPQGRTEAF
>TRBV5-4
ASRPGGVSRSEQY
>TRBV7-2
ASSPSPAGGIEQF
>TRBV5-1
ASSLVGGENTEAF
>TRBV7-3
ASSLILAGGPSSYNEQF
>TRBV9
ATGLAPLGGELF
>TRBV7-3
ASGAGAGYEQY
>TRBV28
ASSNADRAHQPQH
>TRBV19
ASSDRGGSGANVLT
>TRBV2
ASSELAGGEDTQY
>TRBV11-3
ASSSTLTGAFLEQY
>TRBV18
ASSLGQGFGYGYT
>TRBV9
ASSVEGAPSTDTQY
>TRBV15
ATSRADRNEAF
>TRBV7-8
ASSLMGARGNTIY
>TRBV5-4
ASSPRTSGTYEQY
>TRBV19
ASSTPGTSYNEQF
>TRBV27
ASSLTRQGSGYGYT
>TRBV11-3
ASSLEGAGGYNEQF